The 15 T cell receptor beta chains below come from one sample, sequenced in a study of OX40 agonist ivuxolimab in advanced cancers. Using immunoSEQ multiplex PCR, the repertoire was profiled, and TCRdb retains in-frame clones only, with some absent. The sample gives some 28,000 clones, about four fifths of which show up once; roughly 15% is in the top ten. Specimen: CD4+ or CD8+ T cells sorted from blood, collected in a trial of the OX40 agonist ivuxolimab. All receptors derive from an adult with an advanced solid tumor such as melanoma, head and neck, liver or kidney cancer.

This chain links TRBV11-2 with TRBJ1-1; D is unclear. V gave up 2 bases and J gave up 0 bases, with 10 bases separating them. The CDR3 consists of 15 residues. CDR1 is SGHAT, CDR2 FQNNGV, per germline. Here the CDR3 reads CASSLFTNMNTEAFF. CDR3 in DNA: TGTGCCAGCAGCTTATTTACGAACATGAACACTGAAGCTTTCTTT. Filled out from reference TRBV11-2 and TRBJ1-1, the complete variable domain reads EAGVAQSPRYKIIEKRQSVAFWCNPISGHATLYWYQQILGQGPKLLIQFQNNGVVDDSQLPKDRFSAERLKGVDSTLKIQPAKLEDSAVYLCASSLFTNMNTEAFFGQGTRLTVV.

The chain couples TRBV27 to TRBJ2-5; a possible D gene is TRBD2 (5 bases). The germline gives CDR1 MNHEY, CDR2 SMNVEV (reference sequence). The CDR3 contains 14 residues. V lost 6 bases to trimming and J lost 4 bases, with 15 bases between them. As DNA, the CDR3 is TGTGCCAGCAGGCCCATCGGGGTAAGAGAGACCCAGTACTTC. It translates to CASRPIGVRETQYF.

The V call is TRBV10-3, the J call TRBJ1-1, with D possibly TRBD1 on 6 matching bases. The ends were cut back, 6 bases at V and 4 bases at J, with 15 bases in the middle. The CDR3 contains 14 residues. Looked up from germline, CDR1 is ENHRY and CDR2 is SYGVKD. CDR3 in DNA: TGTGCCATCAGAATAGATGGGGGCTTCACTGAAGCTTTCTTT. Its translation is CAIRIDGGFTEAFF.

The CDR3, as DNA: TGTGCCAGCAGCCCTAGAGGCTCTGGAAACACCATATATTTT. Its protein product is CASSPRGSGNTIYF. This rearrangement joins TRBV7-8 to TRBJ1-3; D is unresolved. Trimming removed 5 bases from V and 0 bases from J, with 8 bases in between. CDR1 SGHVS and CDR2 FQNEAQ come from the germline V gene. The length of the CDR3 is 14 residues.

V gene TRBV5-4 combines with J gene TRBJ2-3, with TRBD2 matching 8 bases. This CDR3 is built from 18 residues. Germline lookup yields CDR1 SGHNT and CDR2 YYREEE (reference sequence). Trimming took 0 bases from V and 2 from J; bases not matched to a gene: 11. The CDR3: CASSLEGGLAGSTDTQYF. The CDR3 DNA sequence: TGTGCCAGCAGCTTGGAAGGAGGCCTAGCGGGCTCCACAGATACGCAGTATTTT.

This clone was seen only once. V gene TRBV5-4 combines with J gene TRBJ1-1; a possible D gene is TRBD1 (5 bases). The CDR3 length is 15 residues. V was trimmed by 5 bases and J by 1 base, leaving 15 bases between them. Germline CDR1 reads SGHNT; CDR2 reads YYREEE (reference sequence). The CDR3, as DNA: TGTGCCAGCAGGTCAGTTTCAGGGAGGAACACTGAAGCTTTCTTT. Translation: CASRSVSGRNTEAFF.

The chain is built from TRBV5-6 and TRBJ2-7, with D uncertain. V was trimmed by 0 bases and J by 2 bases, leaving 9 bases between them. Germline V gene data show CDR1 as SGHDT and CDR2 as YYEEEE. The CDR3 spans 14 residues. The CDR3 spells CASSLAISTYEQYF. CDR3 DNA sequence: TGTGCCAGCAGCTTGGCTATATCTACCTACGAGCAGTACTTC.

This rearrangement joins TRBV4-1 to TRBJ2-7; D not certain. Germline-derived CDR1 and CDR2 are MGHRA and YSYEKL. Trimming removed 6 bases from V and 0 bases from J, with 9 bases in between. The CDR3 loop spans 13 amino acids. The CDR3 sequence: CASRDDASYEQYF. The DNA for the CDR3 is TGCGCCAGCAGGGACGATGCCTCCTACGAGCAGTACTTC.

This clone was found a few times. This sequence joins TRBV7-9 and TRBJ1-2, with D unresolved. Germline loops: CDR1 SEHNR, CDR2 FQNEAQ (reference sequence). The CDR3 has 13 residues. V was shortened by 5 bases and J by 5 bases, with 12 bases between the two germline ends. The CDR3 DNA reads as TGTGCCAGCAGCCTGCCCATGATGTATGGCTACACCTTC. Translation gives CASSLPMMYGYTF.

This clone was observed a handful of times. The chain uses TRBV19 and TRBJ2-7, with D perhaps matching TRBD1 or TRBD2 (5 bases each). This CDR3 has 14 amino acids. From germline, CDR1 is LNHDA and CDR2 SQIVND (reference sequence). The V and J ends lost 0 bases and 2 bases respectively, with 8 bases between them. The CDR3 bases are TGTGCCAGTAGTATAGATGGGGGAGCCTACGAGCAGTACTTC. This encodes CASSIDGGAYEQYF. The variable domain in full, with the rest retrieved from reference TRBV19 and TRBJ2-7, is DGGITQSPKYLFRKEGQNVTLSCEQNLNHDAMYWYRQDPGQGLRLIYYSQIVNDFQKGDIAEGYSVSREKKESFPLTVTSAQKNPTAFYLCASSIDGGAYEQYFGPGTRLTVT.

In DNA, the CDR3 is TGTGCCAGCGGATATAGAACAGGGATGAACACTGAAGCTTTCTTT. As protein: CASGYRTGMNTEAFF. The chain uses TRBV6-5 and TRBJ1-1, with a possible D match to TRBD1 (6 bases). Trimming took off 8 bases at V and 0 bases at J, with 16 bases between the two ends. The length of the CDR3 is 15 residues. Germline CDR1 and CDR2: MNHEY and SVGAGI.

This clone was seen a handful of times. V is TRBV6-1 and J is TRBJ1-3, with TRBD1 identical over 7 bases. CDR3 length: 14 amino acids. The trim removed 6 bases at V and 4 bases at J, leaving 6 bases unmatched. In germline, CDR1 is MNHNS, CDR2 SASEGT. The CDR3 DNA reads as TGTGCCAGCAGGATCACAGGGGCAGGAAACACCATATATTTT. It encodes CASRITGAGNTIYF.

The chain links TRBV7-2 to TRBJ2-3; 10 bases line up with TRBD2. The CDR3 spans 16 residues. CDR1 is SGHTA and CDR2 is FQGNSA in the germline V gene. The V and J ends lost 3 bases and 2 bases, in that order; junction bases with no gene match: 5. This chain's CDR3 is CASSFFLAGATDTQYF. The CDR3 coding sequence is TGTGCCAGCAGCTTCTTCCTAGCGGGGGCCACAGATACGCAGTATTTT.

The rearrangement joins TRBV5-4 to TRBJ2-7, with 8 bases aligning to TRBD2. J lost 9 bases, V lost 4 bases, and 12 bases had no gene match. Germline loops: CDR1 SGHNT, CDR2 YYREEE (reference sequence). This CDR3 is built from 14 residues. Here the CDR3 reads CASSQPGGLAGQYF. The CDR3 coding sequence is TGTGCCAGCAGCCAACCGGGAGGACTAGCCGGGCAGTACTTC.

This chain uses TRBV5-4 with TRBJ1-3, with 9 bases lining up with TRBD1. The CDR3 totals 17 residues. V lost 4 bases to trimming and J lost 3 bases; unmatched junction nucleotides: 11. CDR1 is SGHNT and CDR2 is YYREEE in the germline V gene (reference sequence). The CDR3 DNA reads as TGTGCCAGCAGCCCAAATCCGACAGGGGGAATTGGAAACACCATATATTTT. This sequence encodes CASSPNPTGGIGNTIYF.